These 11 T cell receptor beta chains share one sample of origin, sequenced in a study of vaccination effects on CD4 cells after COVID-19. CD4+ T cells specific for antigen were expanded with viral peptide pools by the ViraFEST assay before sequencing. Once cultured for approximately eleven days, the cells underwent separation to obtain CD4+ T cells. Prior SARS-CoV-2 infection was absent in the vaccine recipients, as shown by negative nucleocapsid antibodies. The antigens for these receptors are not known. Only in-frame clones appear in the TCRdb table, and some are missing; sequencing was by immunoSEQ multiplex PCR. Here the sample spans around 45,000 clones, around 81% being singletons. Specimen: CD4+ T cells from PBMCs cultured with SARS-CoV-2 spike peptides, collected before COVID-19 vaccination. Receptor source: a human donor who received a COVID-19 vaccine.

The rearrangement links TRBV19 to TRBJ2-3, with 8 bases that match TRBD1. CDR3 length equals 15 residues. In germline, CDR1 is LNHDA, CDR2 SQIVND (reference sequence). The V segment lost 5 bases and the J segment 1 base; nucleotides outside the gene matches: 5. CDR3 nucleotides: TGTGCCAGTAGTCTGGGACAGGTTCGCACAGATACGCAGTATTTT. Its translation is CASSLGQVRTDTQYF.

V is TRBV11-2 and J is TRBJ2-1, with D possibly matching TRBD1 (6 bases). V lost 4 bases and J 2 bases, leaving 9 bases between the germline ends. The germline V gene encodes CDR1 SGHAT and CDR2 FQNNGV. The CDR3 totals 14 residues. CDR3 in amino acids: CASSSGTTYNEQFF. The DNA of the CDR3 is TGTGCCAGCAGCTCCGGGACAACCTACAATGAGCAGTTCTTC.

The chain has TRBV24-1 and TRBJ2-1; TRBD1 matches at 9 bases. Germline loops: CDR1 KGHDR, CDR2 SFDVKD. This CDR3 spans 15 amino acids. Unmatched junction bases numbered 4, after V lost 7 bases and J lost 1 base. DNA for the CDR3: TGTGCCACCAGCAAACAGGGGGCTTCCTACAATGAGCAGTTCTTC. It is translated as CATSKQGASYNEQFF.

This rearrangement joins TRBV19 to TRBJ1-5; D might be TRBD1 (6 bases). CDR3 length: 14 residues. Germline V gene sequence: CDR1 LNHDA, CDR2 SQIVND (reference sequence). V gave up 4 bases and J gave up 3 bases, with 10 bases separating them. The DNA of the CDR3 is TGTGCCAGTAGTAGGACAGACTACAATCAGCCCCAGCATTTT. This encodes CASSRTDYNQPQHF.

This chain links TRBV19 with TRBJ2-2, with 8 nucleotides matching TRBD1. V was clipped by 6 bases and J by 7 bases; unmatched bases: 7. The V gene's germline CDR1 is LNHDA and CDR2 SQIVND (reference sequence). This CDR3 spans 14 amino acids. CDR3 loop: CASRGQGAVGELFF. CDR3 bases: TGTGCCAGTAGAGGTCAGGGGGCTGTCGGGGAGCTGTTTTTT.

The chain joins TRBV6-2 or TRBV6-3 to TRBJ1-1; D remains ambiguous. CDR1 is MNHEY and CDR2 is SVGEGT in the germline V gene. The CDR3 consists of 14 residues. The V and J ends lost 1 base and 5 bases respectively, with 11 bases between them. CDR3 DNA sequence: TGTGCCAGCAGTTACTTAGGTCTTGGAACTGAAGCTTTCTTT. Its translation: CASSYLGLGTEAFF.

The V call is TRBV6-2 or TRBV6-3, the J call TRBJ1-5; unclear D gene. Germline CDR1 reads MNHEY; CDR2 reads SVGEGT. The germline V and J ends were trimmed by 2 bases and 4 bases, with 9 bases remaining between them. The CDR3 totals 14 residues. The CDR3 spells CASSYPQENQPQHF. The CDR3 nucleotides are TGTGCCAGCAGTTACCCGCAGGAAAATCAGCCCCAGCATTTT.

The chain carries TRBV7-9 and TRBJ1-4; D is possibly TRBD1 (6 bases). CDR1 is SEHNR and CDR2 is FQNEAQ in the germline V gene (reference sequence). The CDR3 is made up of 15 amino acids. V was trimmed by 5 bases and J by 6 bases, leaving 16 bases between them. The chain's CDR3 is CASSIKTGSYEKLFF. CDR3 nucleotide sequence: TGTGCCAGCAGCATCAAGACAGGCAGTTATGAAAAACTGTTTTTT.

This clone was seen only a few times. This sequence joins TRBV13 and TRBJ1-2; TRBD1 matches 7 bases. V shed 2 bases and J 3 bases; nucleotides not matched to a gene: 6. The germline CDR1 and CDR2 sequences are PRHDT and FYEKMQ (reference sequence). The CDR3 runs to 15 residues. CDR3 DNA sequence: TGTGCCAGCAGCTTATTTAGGGACAGATACTATGGCTACACCTTC. This encodes CASSLFRDRYYGYTF. Full variable domain (missing parts from reference TRBV13 and TRBJ1-2): AAGVIQSPRHLIKEKRETATLKCYPIPRHDTVYWYQQGPGQDPQFLISFYEKMQSDKGSIPDRFSAQQFSDYHSELNMSSLELGDSALYFCASSLFRDRYYGYTFGSGTRLTVV.

The gene calls are TRBV6-5 and TRBJ1-2, with D perhaps matching TRBD1 (5 bases). Trimming pared 6 bases from V and 0 bases from J, leaving 14 bases between. Germline V CDR1 and CDR2: MNHEY, SVGAGI. This CDR3 contains 15 residues. The DNA for the CDR3 is TGTGCCAGCAGCATGTCAGGGACTACTAACTATGGCTACACCTTC. It codes for CASSMSGTTNYGYTF.

The V gene is TRBV5-4, the J gene TRBJ2-3, with D possibly being TRBD2 (6 bases). The CDR3 covers 17 residues. CDR1 is SGHNT, CDR2 YYREEE, per germline (reference sequence). The germline V and J ends were trimmed by 0 bases and 3 bases, with 17 bases remaining between them. Here the CDR3 DNA reads TGTGCCAGCAGCTTGGGGGGAAGAGGAGGGGTGACAGATACGCAGTATTTT. It encodes CASSLGGRGGVTDTQYF.